These 7 T cell receptor beta chains came from one sample sequenced in a study of blood T cell repertoires in COVID-19. Repertoires were generated with immunoSEQ multiplex PCR, while TCRdb's copy carries only in-frame clones and drops some. The sample yields around 250,000 clones, around 83% seen once. Sample: peripheral blood. These receptor sequences come from a woman aged 18-29 years with acute or convalescent COVID-19.

The chain has TRBV5-8 and TRBJ2-3, with TRBD1 matching over 8 bases. CDR1 is SGHTS and CDR2 is YDEGEE in the germline V gene. The CDR3 is 16 residues long. J lost 4 bases, V lost 2 bases, and 9 bases had no gene match. CDR3 protein: CASSLWTGLMSDTQYF. As DNA, the CDR3 is TGTGCCAGCAGCTTATGGACAGGGCTTATGTCAGATACGCAGTATTTT.

V is TRBV9 and J is TRBJ1-3, with D uncertain. The V end was cut by 0 bases, the J end by 4 bases, with 14 bases between. This CDR3 spans 16 amino acids. CDR1 and CDR2 from the germline V gene are SGDLS and YYNGEE. The CDR3 is CASSVVEGRAGNTIYF. CDR3 DNA: TGTGCCAGCAGCGTAGTCGAGGGCCGCGCCGGAAACACCATATATTTT.

V usage is TRBV7-9 and J usage is TRBJ1-5; the D is unclear. CDR1 is SEHNR, CDR2 FQNEAQ, per germline (reference sequence). The ends were cut back, 5 bases at V and 3 bases at J, with 11 bases in the middle. CDR3 size: 14 residues. CDR3 nucleotides: TGTGCCAGCAGCAGTCAGAACAACAATCAGCCCCAGCATTTT. This translates into CASSSQNNNQPQHF.

This sequence joins TRBV19 and TRBJ2-5; D remains ambiguous. The CDR3 extends over 15 amino acids. CDR1 and CDR2 (germline): LNHDA, SQIVND (reference sequence). V dropped 5 bases and J dropped 5 bases, with 18 bases sitting between them. As DNA, the CDR3 is TGTGCCAGTAGTGTAATGCGAGAGATCGGGGAGACCCAGTACTTC. It is translated as CASSVMREIGETQYF.

The chain carries TRBV11-3 and TRBJ2-7; possibly TRBD2 for D (5 bases). The CDR3 runs to 16 residues. Trimming took 6 bases from V and 3 from J, leaving 21 bases between them. The germline V gene has CDR1 SGHNT and CDR2 YENEEA. CDR3 protein: CASRKQRARRDYEQYF. The CDR3 DNA reads TGTGCCAGCAGAAAGCAGAGGGCGAGACGGGACTACGAGCAGTACTTC.

V is TRBV20-1 and J is TRBJ2-7, with no clear D. Germline CDR1 and CDR2: DFQATT and SNEGSKA (reference sequence). The CDR3 is 11 residues long. V lost 3 bases and J lost 4, with 7 bases in between. For the CDR3, the DNA is TGCAGTGCTAGCTCCAGATACGAGCAGTACTTC. Translating it yields CSASSRYEQYF.

The chain couples TRBV9 to TRBJ2-1; D ambiguous. The V and J ends lost 0 bases and 2 bases respectively, with 12 bases between them. The CDR3 runs 16 residues. The germline V gene encodes CDR1 SGDLS and CDR2 YYNGEE. The CDR3 DNA follows: TGTGCCAGCAGCGTAGTAGTTGCCGAAGCCTACAATGAGCAGTTCTTC. This gives the protein CASSVVVAEAYNEQFF.